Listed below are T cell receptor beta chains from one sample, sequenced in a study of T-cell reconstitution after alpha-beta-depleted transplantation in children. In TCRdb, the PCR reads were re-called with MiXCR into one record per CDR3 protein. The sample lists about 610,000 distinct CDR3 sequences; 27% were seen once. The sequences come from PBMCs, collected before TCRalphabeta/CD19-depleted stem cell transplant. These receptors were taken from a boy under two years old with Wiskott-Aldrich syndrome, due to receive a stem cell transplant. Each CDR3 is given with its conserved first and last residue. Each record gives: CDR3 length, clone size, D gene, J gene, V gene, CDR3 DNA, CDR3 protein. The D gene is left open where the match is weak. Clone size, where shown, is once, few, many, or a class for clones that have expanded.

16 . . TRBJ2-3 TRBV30 TGTGCCTGGAGTGATGACAGGACGTCAAGCACAGATACGCAGTATTTT CAWSDDRTSSTDTQYF
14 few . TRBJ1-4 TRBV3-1 TGTGCCAGCAGCCATAGGAGGGGGGATGAAAAACTGTTTTTT CASSHRRGDEKLFF
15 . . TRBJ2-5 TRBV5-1 TGCGCCAGCAGCTTGACAGGTACTCCAACACTCGAGGGCCCTTTC CASSLTGTPTLEGPF
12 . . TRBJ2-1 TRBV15 TGTGCCACCAGCAGAGAGTTCCATGAGCAGTTCTTC CATSREFHEQFF
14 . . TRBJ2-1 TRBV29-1 TGCAGCGGTGTGTGGACTCAAGGGTATGGTGAGCAGTTCTTC CSGVWTQGYGEQFF
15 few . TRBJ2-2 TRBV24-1 TGTGCCACGGGATGGACAGCCCAGGGCACCGGGGAGCTGTTTTTT CATGWTAQGTGELFF
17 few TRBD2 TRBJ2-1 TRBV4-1 TGCGCCAGCAGCCAAGACCCGGGACTAGCGGCTTACAATGAGCAGTTCTTC CASSQDPGLAAYNEQFF
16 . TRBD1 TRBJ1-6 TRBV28 TGTGCCAGCAGTATGGGACAGGGATCCTTTAATTCACCCCTCCACTTT CASSMGQGSFNSPLHF
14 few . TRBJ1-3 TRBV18 TGTGCCAGCCTTACAGGAACCACGGGAAACACCATATATTTT CASLTGTTGNTIYF
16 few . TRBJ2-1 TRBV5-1 TGCGCCAGCAGCTCACACGGCGGGCCCGCCTACAATGAGCAGTTCTTC CASSSHGGPAYNEQFF
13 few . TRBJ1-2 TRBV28 TGTGCCAGCAGTTTAATCCCAGGAGGCGGCTACACCTTC CASSLIPGGGYTF
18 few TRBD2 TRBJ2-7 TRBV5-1 TGCGCCAGCAGCTTGGTTTTGGGATTAGGACTAGCGGGAAACGAGCAGTACTTC CASSLVLGLGLAGNEQYF
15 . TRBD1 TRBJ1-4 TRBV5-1 TGCGCCAGCAGCTCCGGGACAGGGGGCGATGAAAAACTGTTTTTT CASSSGTGGDEKLFF
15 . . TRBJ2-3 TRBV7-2 TGTTCCAGCAGCTTAGCTGGTCGAGTTACAGATACGCAGTATTTT CSSSLAGRVTDTQYF
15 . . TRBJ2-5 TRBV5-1 TGCGCCAGCAGGCCCGGGACCGTGGACCAAGAGACCCAGTACTTC CASRPGTVDQETQYF
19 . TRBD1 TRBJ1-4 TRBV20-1 TGCAGTGCTAGAGACATCCGCCGGGACAGAATCGCAACTAATGAAAAACTGTTTTTT CSARDIRRDRIATNEKLFF
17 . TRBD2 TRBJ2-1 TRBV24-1 TGTGCCACCAGTGACCACCAGGGGACTAGCTCCTACAATGAGCAGTTCTTC CATSDHQGTSSYNEQFF
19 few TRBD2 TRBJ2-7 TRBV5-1 TGCGCCAGCAGCTTGGGACTCCGAGGCACTAGCGGGAGTTCCTACGAGCAGTACTTC CASSLGLRGTSGSSYEQYF
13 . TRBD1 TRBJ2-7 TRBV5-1 TGCGCCAGCAGGGGGGACAGCCCCTACGAGCAGTACTTC CASRGDSPYEQYF
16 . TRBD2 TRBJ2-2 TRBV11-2 TGTGCCAGCAGACGGGTAGCGGGAGGGTATACCGGGGAGCTGTTTTTT CASRRVAGGYTGELFF
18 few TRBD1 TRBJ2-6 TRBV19 TGTGCCAGTAGTCCGGGGCACAGGGGGGACCCTGGGGCCAACGTCCTGACTTTC CASSPGHRGDPGANVLTF
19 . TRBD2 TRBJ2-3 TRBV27 TGTGCCAGCAGTACCCGGGGGGCGGGAGGGCCTAGTTTTACAGATACGCAGTATTTT CASSTRGAGGPSFTDTQYF
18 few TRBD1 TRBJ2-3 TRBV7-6 TGTGCCAGCTACCCCGGGACAGGAGTATTATTTAGCACAGATACGCAGTATTTT CASYPGTGVLFSTDTQYF
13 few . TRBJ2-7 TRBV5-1 TGCGCCAGCACCCCCGGCCCAGGGTACGAGCAGTACTTC CASTPGPGYEQYF
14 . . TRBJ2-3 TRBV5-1 TGCGCCAGCAGCTTGGGAGGCGGCCCAGATACGCAGTATTTT CASSLGGGPDTQYF
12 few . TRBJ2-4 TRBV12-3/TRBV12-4 TGTGCCAGCAGTTTAGAAGTCAACATTCAGTACTTC CASSLEVNIQYF
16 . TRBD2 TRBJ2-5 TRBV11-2 TGTGCCAGCAGCTTAGATCAGGCCGGGAGGGGAGAGACCCAGTACTTC CASSLDQAGRGETQYF
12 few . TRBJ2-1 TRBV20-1 TGCAGTGCCCCAGACCGCCGCAATGAGCAGTTCTTC CSAPDRRNEQFF
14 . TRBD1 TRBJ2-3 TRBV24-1 TGTGCCACGGCGCCGGGACAGGGCACAGATACGCAGTATTTT CATAPGQGTDTQYF
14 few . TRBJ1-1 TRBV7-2 TGTGCCAGCAGCTTAGAGGGAGGTACCACTGAAGCTTTCTTT CASSLEGGTTEAFF
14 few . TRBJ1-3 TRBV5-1 TGCGCCAGCAGTCGGGACAACTCTGGAAACACCATATATTTT CASSRDNSGNTIYF
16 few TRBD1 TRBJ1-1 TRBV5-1 TGCGCCAGCAGCTCTACCGGGACAGGGTACGGCACTGAAGCTTTCTTT CASSSTGTGYGTEAFF
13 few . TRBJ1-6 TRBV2 TGTGCCAGTTCTGGTACGACGGGCTCACCCCTCCACTTT CASSGTTGSPLHF
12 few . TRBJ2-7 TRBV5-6 TGTGCCAGCAGCTTGGCCGTTGGCGAGCAGTACTTC CASSLAVGEQYF
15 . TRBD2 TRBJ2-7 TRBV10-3 TGTGCCATCAACCCTAGCGGAGGGAGCTCCTACGAGCAGTACTTC CAINPSGGSSYEQYF
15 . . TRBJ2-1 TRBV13 TGTGCCAGCAGCTTAGGCGGGACTTTGGGCAATGAGCAGTTCTTC CASSLGGTLGNEQFF
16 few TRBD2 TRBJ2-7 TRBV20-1 TGCAGTGCTAGAGGTGGGGAGGGACCCTTTATGGCCGAGCAGTACTTC CSARGGEGPFMAEQYF
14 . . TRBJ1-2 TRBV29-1 TGCAGCGTTGATCTGGGGCTTTTAAACTATGGCTACACCTTC CSVDLGLLNYGYTF
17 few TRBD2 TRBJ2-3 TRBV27 TGTGCCAGCAGTTTTATAGGATTAGCGGGAGTCCTAGATACGCAGTATTTT CASSFIGLAGVLDTQYF
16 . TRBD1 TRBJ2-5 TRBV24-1 TGTGCCACCAGTGATTCTTCGGACAGGGGGAAGGAGACCCAGTACTTC CATSDSSDRGKETQYF
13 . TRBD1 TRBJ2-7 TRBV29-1 TGCAGCGTGGGGACAGGGGAGAACTACGAGCAGTACTTC CSVGTGENYEQYF
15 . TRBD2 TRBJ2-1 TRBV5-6 TGTGCCAGCAGCCCAGGACTAGCCGGGGTATGGGAGCAGTTCTTC CASSPGLAGVWEQFF
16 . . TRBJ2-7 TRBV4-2 TGTGCCAGCAGCCATGCTCAGGGCGGGTATTCCTACGAGCAGTACTTC CASSHAQGGYSYEQYF
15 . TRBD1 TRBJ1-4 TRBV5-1 TGCGCCAGCAGCTTGGAGGGCAGGGGGTCTGAAAAACTGTTTTTT CASSLEGRGSEKLFF
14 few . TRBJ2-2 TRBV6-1 TGTGCCAGCAGTCCCTTCGGGGGGCCCGGGGAGCTGTTTTTT CASSPFGGPGELFF
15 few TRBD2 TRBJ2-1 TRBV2 TGTGCCAGCAGCTTCGGACTAGCAGTAACGGATGAGCAGTTCTTC CASSFGLAVTDEQFF
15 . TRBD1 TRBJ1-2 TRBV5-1 TGCGCCAGCAGCCCTGATTCGAGGGGGCTAGGCCGCTACACCTTC CASSPDSRGLGRYTF
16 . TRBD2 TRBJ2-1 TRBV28 TGTGCCAGCAGTTCAACCGGTAGCGGGAGGTTTGCTGAGCAGTTCTTC CASSSTGSGRFAEQFF
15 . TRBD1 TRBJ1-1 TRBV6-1 TGTGCCAGCCGACAAAACCCGACAGGGGATGCTGAAGCTTTCTTT CASRQNPTGDAEAFF
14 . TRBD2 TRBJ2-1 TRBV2 TGTGCCAGCAGAGAGCGGGAGCGAAACAATGAGCAGTTCTTC CASRERERNNEQFF
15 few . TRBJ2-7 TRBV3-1 TGTGCCAGCAGCCAAGATCCAGCAGCCCACTACGAGCAGTACTTC CASSQDPAAHYEQYF
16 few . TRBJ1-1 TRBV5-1 TGCGCCAGCAGCCTGGAGGGAACACTACCGAACACTGAAGCTTTCTTT CASSLEGTLPNTEAFF
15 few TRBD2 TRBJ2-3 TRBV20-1 TGCAGTGCTAGAAGGACGGGAGGGCGCACAGATACGCAGTATTTT CSARRTGGRTDTQYF
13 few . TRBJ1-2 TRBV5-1 TGCGCCAGCAGCGGAGCGCTAGGCTATGGCTACACCTTC CASSGALGYGYTF
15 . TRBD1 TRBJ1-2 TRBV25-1 TGTGCCAGCAGTGAATATGGACAGGGGGGCGACGGCTACACCTTC CASSEYGQGGDGYTF
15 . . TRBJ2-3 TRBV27 TGTGCCAGCAGTTCCCTCACTCCCTCCCGGGATACGCAGTATTTT CASSSLTPSRDTQYF
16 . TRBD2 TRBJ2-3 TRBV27 TGTGCCAGCAGGGGGTTAGCGGGCCCTAGCACAGATACGCAGTATTTT CASRGLAGPSTDTQYF
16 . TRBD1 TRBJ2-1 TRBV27 TGTGCCAGCAGTTTTGTTTGGGACAGCTCCTACAATGAGCAGTTCTTC CASSFVWDSSYNEQFF
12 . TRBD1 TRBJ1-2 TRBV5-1 TGCGCCAGTAAAGGACAGGCGTATGGCTACACCTTC CASKGQAYGYTF
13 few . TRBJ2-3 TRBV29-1 TGCAGCGTTATTCGGGGAATCACAGATACGCAGTATTTT CSVIRGITDTQYF